Listed here are 32 T cell receptor beta chains from one sample, sequenced in a study of cytomegalovirus exposure and HLA in healthy donors. Primers included in the PCR were 60 Vbeta and 13 Jbeta primers. Only in-frame clones appear in the TCRdb table, and some are missing; sequencing was by immunoSEQ multiplex PCR. The sample yields about 170,000 clones, 65% to 75% seen once. Sequences were obtained from PBMCs. These receptors all come from a girl between 5 and 17 years old in good health and CMV-seronegative.

Within the sample, this clone is medium-sized. The rearrangement links TRBV6-1 to TRBJ2-1; 13 positions agree with TRBD2. Trimming at V came to 7 bases and at J to 7 bases, leaving 7 bases not matched to a gene. CDR1 MNHNS and CDR2 SASEGT come from the germline V gene. This CDR3 is built from 15 residues. The CDR3 DNA sequence: TGTGCCAGCACCCTAACTAGCGGGGGGGTAAATGAGCAGTTCTTC. Encoded protein: CASTLTSGGVNEQFF.

V usage is TRBV7-9 and J usage is TRBJ2-7; 7 bases line up with TRBD1. This CDR3 contains 15 residues. Per the germline V gene, CDR1 is SEHNR and CDR2 is FQNEAQ (reference sequence). The V and J ends lost 3 bases and 4 bases, in that order; junction bases with no gene match: 9. This CDR3 reads CASSLMTGRNYEQYF. The CDR3 DNA follows: TGTGCCAGCAGCTTGATGACAGGGCGTAATTACGAGCAGTACTTC.

The chain employs TRBV6-4 and TRBJ2-7; 10 positions match TRBD1. CDR3 length equals 17 residues. CDR1 MRHNA and CDR2 SNTAGT come from the germline V gene. V shed 5 bases and J 4 bases; nucleotides not matched to a gene: 14. The CDR3 sequence is CASSLRQGAIQFYEQYF. As DNA, the CDR3 is TGTGCCAGCAGTTTAAGACAGGGGGCTATTCAGTTTTACGAGCAGTACTTC.

This clone was detected a few times. This sequence joins TRBV5-1 and TRBJ2-7; D possibly corresponds to TRBD2 (5 bases). CDR1 SGHRS and CDR2 YFSETQ come from the germline V gene. Trimming took 4 bases from V and 3 from J, leaving 17 bases between them. CDR3 length equals 15 residues. CDR3 loop: CASSLRTGELYEQYF. CDR3 DNA: TGCGCCAGCAGCCTACGAACCGGGGAACTCTACGAGCAGTACTTC.

This clone occurred a few times. The chain is built from TRBV7-8 and TRBJ1-2, with 10 bases fitting TRBD1. This CDR3 comprises 17 residues. Germline CDR1 SGHVS, CDR2 FQNEAQ. Losses at the gene ends were 5 bases for V and 4 bases for J; bases not matched to a gene: 13. In nucleotides, the CDR3 is TGTGCCAGCAGCCGTCCGGGGGGGACAGGGGAGGGCTATGGCTACACCTTC. Its translation is CASSRPGGTGEGYGYTF.

The V call is TRBV5-1, the J call TRBJ2-2; 7 bases are a match to TRBD2. The CDR3 contains 17 residues. Per germline, CDR1 SGHRS and CDR2 YFSETQ. V lost 0 bases, J lost 6 bases, and 11 bases stayed unmatched. CDR3 sequence reads: CASSLVVAGPGAGELFF. The DNA for the CDR3 is TGCGCCAGCAGCTTGGTAGTAGCGGGCCCCGGAGCCGGGGAGCTGTTTTTT.

This clone turned up a few times. This sequence joins TRBV9 and TRBJ2-1; no clear D. The CDR3 is 15 amino acids. Germline assignment: CDR1 SGDLS and CDR2 YYNGEE. Trimming left V 0 bases short and J 4 bases short, with 11 bases between. The CDR3 sequence is CASSVGHSGYNEQFF. The CDR3 nucleotides read TGTGCCAGCAGCGTAGGTCACAGTGGGTACAATGAGCAGTTCTTC.

V usage is TRBV6-1 and J usage is TRBJ1-1, with a weak D call TRBD1 (6 bases). CDR1 and CDR2 (germline): MNHNS, SASEGT. The CDR3 sequence is 14 residues long. The V and J ends lost 2 bases and 4 bases respectively, with 11 bases between them. CDR3 coding DNA: TGTGCCAGCAGTGAAAGGGGGTTGGGCACTGAAGCTTTCTTT. This encodes CASSERGLGTEAFF.

This clone showed up just once. The V and J genes are TRBV12-5 and TRBJ1-6; D perhaps matches TRBD1 (6 bases). Per germline, CDR1 LGHNT and CDR2 FRNRAP. The CDR3 runs to 19 residues. V lost 7 bases and J lost 0, with 22 bases in between. In nucleotides, the CDR3 is TGTGCTAGTGCCCCTACCGAAGGGGACAAGAGCTCCTATAATTCACCCCTCCACTTT. It is translated as CASAPTEGDKSSYNSPLHF.

This chain links TRBV27 with TRBJ1-6; TRBD1 might be the D (6 bases). This CDR3 has 13 residues. Trimming removed 3 bases from V and 10 bases from J, with 10 bases in between. The germline gives CDR1 MNHEY, CDR2 SMNVEV (reference sequence). DNA for the CDR3: TGTGCCAGCAGTTTTGGGGGCAACTCACCCCTCCACTTT. Its protein product is CASSFGGNSPLHF.

The chain uses TRBV10-3 and TRBJ2-7; 8 nucleotides agree with TRBD1. The CDR3 runs 14 residues. V shed 3 bases, J shed 5 bases, and the junction held 6 bases outside the gene matches. Germline assignment: CDR1 ENHRY and CDR2 SYGVKD. The CDR3 DNA reads as TGTGCCATCAGTGAATTGGACAGGGCTGACGAGCAGTACTTC. It encodes CAISELDRADEQYF.

In nucleotides, the CDR3 is TGTGCCAGCAAGCGGGATCCGGGCACTGAAGCTTTCTTT. It yields the protein CASKRDPGTEAFF. V gene TRBV6-1 combines with J gene TRBJ1-1; D gene unclear. The CDR3 covers 13 residues. V gave up 7 bases and J gave up 4 bases, with 13 bases separating them. In germline, CDR1 is MNHNS, CDR2 SASEGT.

This clone has just one count. This chain connects TRBV9 to TRBJ2-7; 9 positions match TRBD1. This CDR3 spans 13 amino acids. Trimming removed 0 bases from V and 6 bases from J; junction bases left unmatched: 1. CDR1 is SGDLS and CDR2 is YYNGEE in the germline V gene. CDR3 sequence reads: CASSVGTGVEQYF. CDR3 in DNA: TGTGCCAGCAGCGTAGGGACAGGGGTCGAGCAGTACTTC.

The chain employs TRBV5-1 and TRBJ2-1; 8 nucleotides line up with TRBD2. CDR1 and CDR2 (germline): SGHRS, YFSETQ. CDR3 size: 21 residues. V trimming: 0 bases; J trimming: 1 base; junction bases outside the gene matches: 18. The DNA for the CDR3 is TGCGCCAGCAGCTTGGCGGCGGCTAGCGGGTCCCTTTGGTTGTCCTACAATGAGCAGTTCTTC. Protein sequence: CASSLAAASGSLWLSYNEQFF.

The gene calls are TRBV14 and TRBJ1-2; 7 nucleotides align to TRBD1. Germline lookup yields CDR1 SGHDN and CDR2 FVKESK. With 1 base clipped from V and 8 bases from J, the junction kept 1 base outside the gene matches. The CDR3 length is 12 residues. CDR3 residues: CASSQAGGGYTF. CDR3 nucleotide sequence: TGTGCCAGCAGCCAAGCAGGGGGAGGCTACACCTTC.

This sequence joins TRBV5-1 and TRBJ2-7; D gene ambiguous. V was trimmed by 2 bases and J by 5 bases, leaving 8 bases between them. The CDR3 spans 12 residues. Germline V gives CDR1 SGHRS, CDR2 YFSETQ. CDR3 in DNA: TGCGCCAGCAGCTTACACAAAGACGAGCAGTACTTC. Translating gives CASSLHKDEQYF.

The chain combines TRBV19 with TRBJ2-1, with 9 bases aligning to TRBD2. The CDR3 has 15 amino acids. The V gene's germline CDR1 is LNHDA and CDR2 SQIVND (reference sequence). Trimming at V came to 3 bases and at J to 8 bases, leaving 8 bases not matched to a gene. The CDR3 DNA is TGTGCCAGTAGTATGCTAGCGGGGAGGGAGGATGAGCAGTTCTTC. This codes for CASSMLAGREDEQFF.

Written as DNA, the CDR3 is TGTGCCAGCAGCAATACAGGGGCAGGTTCACCCCTCCACTTT. Its translation is CASSNTGAGSPLHF. The chain links TRBV2 to TRBJ1-6; 7 bases map to TRBD1. This CDR3 comprises 14 residues. Germline values: CDR1 SNHLY, CDR2 FYNNEI. V shed 6 bases and J 9 bases; nucleotides not matched to a gene: 8.

V is TRBV7-9 and J is TRBJ2-7, with D unclear. This CDR3 contains 14 residues. Trimming cost V 4 bases and J 0 bases, with 10 bases left between them. Germline CDR1 is SEHNR and CDR2 is FQNEAQ (reference sequence). The CDR3 is CASSSTGSSYEQYF. The CDR3 region has the DNA TGTGCCAGCAGCTCTACCGGGTCCTCCTACGAGCAGTACTTC.

This chain connects TRBV10-3 to TRBJ1-2; 11 nucleotides line up with TRBD1. The CDR3 consists of 13 residues. V lost 7 bases, J lost 6 bases, and 4 bases stayed unmatched. Germline assignment: CDR1 ENHRY and CDR2 SYGVKD. CDR3 in DNA: TGTGCCATCACTGGGACAGGGGGAAATGGCTACACCTTC. This gives the protein CAITGTGGNGYTF.

The V and J genes are TRBV7-9 and TRBJ2-5, with D possibly TRBD2 on 5 matching bases. From germline, CDR1 is SEHNR and CDR2 FQNEAQ (reference sequence). The CDR3 has 17 amino acids. V was shortened by 5 bases and J by 5 bases, with 24 bases between the two germline ends. CDR3 DNA sequence: TGTGCCAGCAGCCCCGGGGTCTTGGACTCTGTTTTGGAGACCCAGTACTTC. As protein: CASSPGVLDSVLETQYF.

The genes are TRBV5-1 and TRBJ2-6, with a possible D match to TRBD2 (6 bases). Germline V gene data show CDR1 as SGHRS and CDR2 as YFSETQ. Deletions cut 3 bases from V and 0 bases from J, with 10 bases between. This CDR3 region has 16 residues. CDR3 nucleotide sequence: TGCGCCAGCAGCTCGGGACTTATCTCTGGGGCCAACGTCCTGACTTTC. It yields the protein CASSSGLISGANVLTF.

In this sample, this clone turned up once. The gene calls are TRBV9 and TRBJ2-3; no clear D gene. Trimming shortened V by 4 bases and J by 3 bases, and 6 bases separated the two germline ends. The CDR3 runs 12 residues. Germline lookup yields CDR1 SGDLS and CDR2 YYNGEE. The CDR3 coding sequence is TGTGCCAGCAGCTTGCGGACAGATACGCAGTATTTT. The encoded protein is CASSLRTDTQYF.

This clone has just a few counts. The J gene is TRBJ1-1, the V gene TRBV5-1; no reliable D call. This CDR3 is built from 15 residues. Germline V gene sequence: CDR1 SGHRS, CDR2 YFSETQ. V shed 5 bases and J shed 1 base, with 15 bases lying between them. CDR3 nucleotides: TGCGCCAGCAGTGGAACAGTAGTGCAGAACACTGAAGCTTTCTTT. Translation: CASSGTVVQNTEAFF.

This clone was counted only a few times. J is TRBJ1-3 and V is TRBV5-4; D is unresolved. This CDR3 spans 14 amino acids. The germline CDR1 and CDR2 sequences are SGHNT and YYREEE (reference sequence). Deletions cut 0 bases from V and 2 bases from J, with 6 bases between. The CDR3 region is CASSLDNPGNTIYF. The CDR3 nucleotides are TGTGCCAGCAGCTTGGACAATCCTGGAAACACCATATATTTT.

V gene TRBV5-1 combines with J gene TRBJ1-1; 9 bases agree with TRBD1. Losses at the gene ends were 4 bases for V and 5 bases for J; bases not matched to a gene: 9. In germline, CDR1 is SGHRS, CDR2 YFSETQ. This CDR3 is 15 amino acids long. The CDR3, as DNA: TGCGCCAGCAGCCCCCCGGACAGGGGCGGGACTGAAGCTTTCTTT. The encoded protein is CASSPPDRGGTEAFF.

The chain couples TRBV30 to TRBJ1-4; D not certain. Germline V CDR1 and CDR2: GTSNPN, SVGIG (reference sequence). V was clipped by 2 bases and J by 8 bases, with 9 bases between them. There are 12 residues in the CDR3. In nucleotides, the CDR3 is TGTGCCTGGAGTTTATCGCAGGAAAAACTGTTTTTT. As protein: CAWSLSQEKLFF.

V is TRBV18 and J is TRBJ1-2; D gene uncertain. Trimming left V 0 bases short and J 0 bases short, with 8 bases between. The CDR3 runs to 15 residues. Germline V lookup: CDR1 KGHSH, CDR2 LQKENI. In DNA form, the CDR3 reads TGTGCCAGCTCACCACCGTCCCAGACTAACTATGGCTACACCTTC. Encoded protein: CASSPPSQTNYGYTF.

V is TRBV6-4 and J is TRBJ1-4, with D tentatively TRBD1 (5 bases). The CDR3 is 15 residues long. The V end was cut by 6 bases, the J end by 7 bases, with 18 bases between. CDR1 is MRHNA and CDR2 is SNTAGT in the germline V gene. CDR3 protein: CASSQGAGESEKLFF. The CDR3 coding sequence is TGTGCCAGCAGCCAAGGGGCGGGAGAGAGTGAAAAACTGTTTTTT.

This chain uses TRBV11-2 with TRBJ2-1; TRBD1 might be the D (6 bases). Germline assignment: CDR1 SGHAT and CDR2 FQNNGV. The length of the CDR3 is 15 residues. V lost 4 bases to trimming and J lost 5 bases, with 15 bases between them. The CDR3 reads CASSSNRVINNEQFF. CDR3 nucleotide sequence: TGTGCCAGCAGCTCGAACAGGGTGATCAACAATGAGCAGTTCTTC.

The chain couples TRBV6-5 to TRBJ1-2; a weak D match, TRBD1 (5 bases). This CDR3 spans 14 amino acids. Germline assignment: CDR1 MNHEY and CDR2 SVGAGI. V lost 4 bases, J lost 3 bases, and 12 bases lay in between. The CDR3 sequence is CASSSRGSDYGYTF. In nucleotides, the CDR3 is TGTGCCAGCAGTTCAAGGGGATCCGACTATGGCTACACCTTC.

The V and J genes are TRBV6-5 and TRBJ1-4; D gene uncertain. The CDR3 is made up of 14 amino acids. CDR1 and CDR2 (germline): MNHEY, SVGAGI. V was shortened by 6 bases and J by 0 bases, with 8 bases between the two germline ends. In nucleotides, the CDR3 is TGTGCCAGCAGGACGGGTGCAACTAATGAAAAACTGTTTTTT. Its protein is CASRTGATNEKLFF.